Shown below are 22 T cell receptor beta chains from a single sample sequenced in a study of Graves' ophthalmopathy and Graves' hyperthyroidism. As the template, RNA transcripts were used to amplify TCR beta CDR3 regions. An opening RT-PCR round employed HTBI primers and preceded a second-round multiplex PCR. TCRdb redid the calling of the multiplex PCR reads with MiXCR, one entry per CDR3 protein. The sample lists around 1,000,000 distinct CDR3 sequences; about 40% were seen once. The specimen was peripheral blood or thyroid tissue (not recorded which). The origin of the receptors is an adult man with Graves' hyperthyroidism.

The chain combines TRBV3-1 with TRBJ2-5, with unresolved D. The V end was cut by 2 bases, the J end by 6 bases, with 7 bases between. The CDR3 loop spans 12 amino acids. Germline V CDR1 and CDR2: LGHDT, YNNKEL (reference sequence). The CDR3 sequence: CASSQPDQTQYF. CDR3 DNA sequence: TGTGCCAGCAGCCAACCGGACCAGACCCAGTACTTC.

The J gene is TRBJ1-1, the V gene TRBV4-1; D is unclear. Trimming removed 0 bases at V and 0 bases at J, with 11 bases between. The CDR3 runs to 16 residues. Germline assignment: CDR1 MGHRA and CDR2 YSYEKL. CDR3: CASSQDLMDLNTEAFF. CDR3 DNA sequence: TGCGCCAGCAGCCAAGATTTGATGGATTTGAACACTGAAGCTTTCTTT.

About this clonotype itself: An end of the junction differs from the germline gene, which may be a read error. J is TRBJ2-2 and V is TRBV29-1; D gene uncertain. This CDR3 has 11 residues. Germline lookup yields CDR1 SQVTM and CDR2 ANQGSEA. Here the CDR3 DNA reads TGCAGCGTTGCTAACACCAGGGAGCTGTTTTTT. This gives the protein CSVANTRELFF.

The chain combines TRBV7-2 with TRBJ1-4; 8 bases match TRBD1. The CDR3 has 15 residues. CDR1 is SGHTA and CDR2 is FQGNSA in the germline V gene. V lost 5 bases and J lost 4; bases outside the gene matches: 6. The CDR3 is CASSIYRGFNEKLFF. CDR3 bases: TGTGCCAGCAGCATATACAGGGGGTTTAATGAAAAACTGTTTTTT. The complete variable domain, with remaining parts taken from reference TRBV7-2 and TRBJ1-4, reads GAGVSQSPSNKVTEKGKDVELRCDPISGHTALYWYRQSLGQGLEFLIYFQGNSAPDKSGLPSDRFSAERTGGSVSTLTIQRTQQEDSAVYLCASSIYRGFNEKLFFGSGTQLSVL.

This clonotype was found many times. In nucleotides, the CDR3 is TGCAGTGCTAGAGAAAGACTGACTGAAGCTTTCTTT. The encoded protein is CSARERLTEAFF. The chain is built from TRBV20-1 and TRBJ1-1; D unresolved. Germline CDR1 reads DFQATT; CDR2 reads SNEGSKA (reference sequence). The CDR3 loop spans 12 amino acids. Trimming pared 0 bases from V and 5 bases from J, leaving 7 bases between.

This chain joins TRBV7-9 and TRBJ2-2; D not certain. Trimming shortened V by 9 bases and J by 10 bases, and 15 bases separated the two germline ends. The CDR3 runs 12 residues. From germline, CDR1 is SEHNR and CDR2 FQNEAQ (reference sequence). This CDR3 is CASTPSPEELFF. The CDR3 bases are TGTGCCAGTACGCCTAGTCCCGAGGAGCTGTTTTTT.

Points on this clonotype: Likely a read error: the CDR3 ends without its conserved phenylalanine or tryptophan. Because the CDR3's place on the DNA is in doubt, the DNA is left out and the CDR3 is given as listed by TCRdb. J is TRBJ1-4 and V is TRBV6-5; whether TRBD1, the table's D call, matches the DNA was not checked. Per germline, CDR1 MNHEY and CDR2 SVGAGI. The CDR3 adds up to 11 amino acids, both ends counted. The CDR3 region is CASRQYRGPFY.

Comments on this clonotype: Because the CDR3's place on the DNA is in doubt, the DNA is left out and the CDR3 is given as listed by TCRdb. The CDR3 sequence is CASSFYICSATSPGTWDAFF. The chain couples TRBV11-2 to TRBJ1-1. The germline gives CDR1 SGHAT, CDR2 FQNNGV. The CDR3 comprises 20 residues, both ends counted.

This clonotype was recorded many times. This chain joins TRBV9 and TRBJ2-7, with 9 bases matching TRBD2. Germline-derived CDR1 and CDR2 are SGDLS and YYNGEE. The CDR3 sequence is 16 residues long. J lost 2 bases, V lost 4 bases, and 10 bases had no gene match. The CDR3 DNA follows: TGTGCCAGCAGCCCTCGAGAGACTAGCGGAACCTACGAGCAGTACTTC. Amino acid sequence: CASSPRETSGTYEQYF. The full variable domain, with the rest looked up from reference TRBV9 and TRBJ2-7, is DSGVTQTPKHLITATGQRVTLRCSPRSGDLSVYWYQQSLDQGLQFLIQYYNGEERAKGNILERFSAQQFPDLHSELNLSSLELGDSALYFCASSPRETSGTYEQYFGPGTRLTVT.

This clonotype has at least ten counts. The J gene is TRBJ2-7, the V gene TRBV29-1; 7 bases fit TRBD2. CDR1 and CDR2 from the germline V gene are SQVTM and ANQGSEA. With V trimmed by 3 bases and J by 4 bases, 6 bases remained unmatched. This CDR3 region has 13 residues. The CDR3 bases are TGCAGCGTTGATATCGGCGGGAGTTACGAGCAGTACTTC. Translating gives CSVDIGGSYEQYF.

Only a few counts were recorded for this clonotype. CDR3 coding DNA: TGCGCCAGCGGGGACCTTACCTACGAGCAGTACTTC. The encoded protein is CASGDLTYEQYF. The rearrangement links TRBV10-1 to TRBJ2-7; D is possibly TRBD1 or TRBD2 (5 bases each). The V and J ends lost 8 bases and 2 bases respectively, with 10 bases between them. This CDR3 contains 12 residues. The germline V gene encodes CDR1 WNHNN and CDR2 SYGVQD (reference sequence).

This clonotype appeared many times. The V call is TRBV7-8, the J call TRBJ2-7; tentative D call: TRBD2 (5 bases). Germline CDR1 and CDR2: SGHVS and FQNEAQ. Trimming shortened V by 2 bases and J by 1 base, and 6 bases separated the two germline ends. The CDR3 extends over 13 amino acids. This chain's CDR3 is CASSLWESYEQYF. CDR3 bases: TGTGCCAGCAGCTTATGGGAGTCCTACGAGCAGTACTTC.

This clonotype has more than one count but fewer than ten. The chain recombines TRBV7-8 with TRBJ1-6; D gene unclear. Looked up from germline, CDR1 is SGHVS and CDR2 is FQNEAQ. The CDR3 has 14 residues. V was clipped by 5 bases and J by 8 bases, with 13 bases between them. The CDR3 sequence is CASSQANRDSPLHF. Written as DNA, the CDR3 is TGTGCCAGCAGCCAAGCTAATCGGGATTCACCCCTCCACTTT. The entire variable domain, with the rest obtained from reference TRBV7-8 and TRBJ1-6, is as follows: GAGVSQSPRYKVAKRGQDVALRCDPISGHVSLFWYQQALGQGPEFLTYFQNEAQLDKSGLPSDRFFAERPEGSVSTLKIQRTQQEDSAVYLCASSQANRDSPLHFGNGTRLTVT.

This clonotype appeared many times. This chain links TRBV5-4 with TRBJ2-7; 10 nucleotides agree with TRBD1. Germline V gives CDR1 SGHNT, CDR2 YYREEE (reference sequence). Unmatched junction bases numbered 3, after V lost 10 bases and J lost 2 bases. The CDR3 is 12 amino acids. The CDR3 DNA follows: TGTGCCGTTGGGACAGGGGCCTACGAGCAGTACTTC. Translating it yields CAVGTGAYEQYF.

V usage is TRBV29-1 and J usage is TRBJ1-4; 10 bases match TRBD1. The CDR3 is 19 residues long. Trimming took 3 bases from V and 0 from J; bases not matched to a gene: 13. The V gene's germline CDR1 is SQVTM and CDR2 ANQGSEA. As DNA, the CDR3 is TGCAGCGTTGACGCGGTGGGGGACAGGGGCCATGCAACTAATGAAAAACTGTTTTTT. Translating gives CSVDAVGDRGHATNEKLFF.

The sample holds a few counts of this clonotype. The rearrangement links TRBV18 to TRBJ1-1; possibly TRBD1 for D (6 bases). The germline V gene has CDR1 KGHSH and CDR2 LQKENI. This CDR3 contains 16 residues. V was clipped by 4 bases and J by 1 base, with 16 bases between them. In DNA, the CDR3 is TGTGCCAGCTCACGATTGGACAGCGCGACGAACACTGAAGCTTTCTTT. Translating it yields CASSRLDSATNTEAFF.

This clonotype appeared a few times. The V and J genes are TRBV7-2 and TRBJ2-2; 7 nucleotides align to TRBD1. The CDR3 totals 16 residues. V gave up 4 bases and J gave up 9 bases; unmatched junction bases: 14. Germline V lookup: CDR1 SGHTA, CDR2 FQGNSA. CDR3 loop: CASSSQTGMILRELFF. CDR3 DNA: TGTGCCAGCAGCTCTCAGACAGGGATGATTCTACGGGAGCTGTTTTTT.

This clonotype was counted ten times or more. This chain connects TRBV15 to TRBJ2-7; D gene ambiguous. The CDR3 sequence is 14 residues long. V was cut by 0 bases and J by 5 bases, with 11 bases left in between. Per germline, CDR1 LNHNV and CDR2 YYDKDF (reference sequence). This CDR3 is CATSRDWGLNEQYF. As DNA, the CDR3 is TGTGCCACCAGCAGAGATTGGGGTCTGAACGAGCAGTACTTC.

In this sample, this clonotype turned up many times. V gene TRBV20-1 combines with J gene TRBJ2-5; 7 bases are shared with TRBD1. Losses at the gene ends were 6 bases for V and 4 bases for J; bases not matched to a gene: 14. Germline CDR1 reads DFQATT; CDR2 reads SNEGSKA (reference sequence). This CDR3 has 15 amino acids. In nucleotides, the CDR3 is TGCAGTGCGACGGGCAGCACAGGGGCAGGAGAGACCCAGTACTTC. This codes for CSATGSTGAGETQYF.

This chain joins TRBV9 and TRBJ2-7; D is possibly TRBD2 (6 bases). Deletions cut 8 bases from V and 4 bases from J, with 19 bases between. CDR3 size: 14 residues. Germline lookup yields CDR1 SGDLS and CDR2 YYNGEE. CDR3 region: CASRGRLDLYEQYF. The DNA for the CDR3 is TGTGCCAGTCGAGGGAGGTTAGACCTATACGAGCAGTACTTC.

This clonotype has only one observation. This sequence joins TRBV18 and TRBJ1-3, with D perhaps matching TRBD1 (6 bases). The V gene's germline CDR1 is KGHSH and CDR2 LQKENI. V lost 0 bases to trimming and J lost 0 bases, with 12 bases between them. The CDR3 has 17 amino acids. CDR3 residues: CASSPPGLRGSGNTIYF. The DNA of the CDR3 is TGTGCCAGCTCACCACCGGGACTCAGGGGCTCTGGAAACACCATATATTTT.

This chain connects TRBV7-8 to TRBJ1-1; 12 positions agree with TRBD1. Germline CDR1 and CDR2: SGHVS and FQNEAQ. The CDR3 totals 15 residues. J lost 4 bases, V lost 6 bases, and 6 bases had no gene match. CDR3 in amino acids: CASRSGTGGFTEAFF. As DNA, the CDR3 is TGTGCCAGCAGGTCTGGGACAGGGGGCTTCACTGAAGCTTTCTTT.